These T cell receptor beta chains were read from a single sample in a study of blood T cell repertoires in COVID-19. Libraries were prepared by immunoSEQ multiplex PCR; TCRdb keeps only in-frame clonotypes and omits some of them. Of hundreds of thousands of clones listed, about nine tenths were seen once; the top ten hold 2.6%. Sequencing was done on a sample of PBMCs or T cells enriched from blood (not recorded which). The receptors originated from a man in his sixties who had recovered from COVID-19. CDR3s include the opening cysteine and the closing phenylalanine or tryptophan. The D gene is left open where the match is weak. Clone size is shown for a subset of rows, as once, few, many or a class of expanded clone.

v_gene	abundance	d_gene	j_gene	CDR3aa	CDR3nt
TRBV10-1	NA	TRBD2	TRBJ2-1	CASSELWTSGIGNEQFF	TGCGCCAGCAGTGAGTTGTGGACTAGCGGGATTGGAAATGAGCAGTTCTTC
TRBV28	once	NA	TRBJ2-1	CATSWQGYLGNEQFF	TGTGCCACCTCGTGGCAGGGGTATTTGGGCAATGAGCAGTTCTTC
TRBV5-4	NA	NA	TRBJ1-1	CASTSRGGFSTEAFF	TGTGCCAGCACCTCCCGGGGAGGGTTCTCCACTGAAGCTTTCTTT
TRBV24-1	NA	NA	TRBJ2-1	CATSDVAVSGYNEQFF	TGTGCCACCAGTGACGTAGCGGTAAGCGGTTACAATGAGCAGTTCTTC
TRBV6-9	NA	NA	TRBJ1-1	CARLQGQNTEAFF	TGTGCCAGGTTACAGGGCCAGAACACTGAAGCTTTCTTT
TRBV30	NA	TRBD2	TRBJ2-1	CAWSRGGGNEQFF	TGTGCCTGGAGTCGGGGGGGTGGGAATGAGCAGTTCTTC
TRBV9	NA	TRBD1	TRBJ2-1	CASSTQDRRKFF	TGTGCCAGCAGCACCCAGGACAGGAGGAAGTTCTTC
TRBV5-1	NA	TRBD1	TRBJ1-1	CASSLTGQGNTEAFF	TGCGCCAGCAGCTTGACGGGACAGGGGAACACTGAAGCTTTCTTT
TRBV7-2	NA	TRBD1	TRBJ2-1	CASSPDRVTYNEQFF	TGTGCCAGCAGCCCGGACAGGGTAACCTACAATGAGCAGTTCTTC
TRBV5-1	NA	TRBD2	TRBJ2-5	CASTVVSGRGETQYF	TGCGCCAGCACCGTGGTGTCCGGGAGGGGAGAGACCCAGTACTTC
TRBV9	NA	TRBD2	TRBJ2-7	CASSQGLDYEQYF	TGTGCCAGCAGCCAAGGACTAGACTACGAGCAGTACTTC
TRBV10-3	NA	NA	TRBJ2-7	CAISRGTEAYEQYF	TGTGCCATCAGCCGCGGGACAGAAGCTTACGAGCAGTACTTC
TRBV3-1/TRBV3-2	NA	TRBD1	TRBJ2-1	CASSQVQGVGNEQFF	TGTGCCAGCAGCCAAGTACAGGGGGTTGGCAATGAGCAGTTCTTC
TRBV5-1	NA	NA	TRBJ1-6	CASSLESGQHYNSPLHF	TGCGCCAGCAGCTTGGAATCGGGTCAACACTATAATTCACCCCTCCACTTT
TRBV2	NA	TRBD2	TRBJ2-1	CATPPRREEYNEQFF	TGTGCCACCCCCCCCCGACGGGAGGAATACAATGAGCAGTTCTTC
TRBV6-2/TRBV6-3	NA	NA	TRBJ1-6	CASSGESSYNSPLHF	TGTGCCAGCAGCGGAGAGAGCTCCTATAATTCACCCCTCCACTTT
TRBV5-1	NA	TRBD1	TRBJ2-5	CASSLAGQGGQETQYF	TGCGCCAGCAGCTTGGCGGGACAGGGGGGCCAAGAGACCCAGTACTTC
TRBV5-1	NA	NA	TRBJ1-4	CASSTRGVEYEKLFF	TGCGCCAGCAGCACAAGAGGCGTTGAGTATGAAAAACTGTTTTTT
TRBV10-3	NA	NA	TRBJ2-3	CAIRQELSTDTQYF	TGTGCCATCAGACAGGAACTGAGCACAGATACGCAGTATTTT
TRBV6-5	NA	NA	TRBJ1-2	CASSSLGYGYTF	TGTGCCAGCAGTTCCCTCGGCTATGGCTACACCTTC
TRBV7-8	NA	NA	TRBJ2-1	CASSFTRDEQFF	TGTGCCAGCAGCTTTACTAGGGATGAGCAGTTCTTC
TRBV29-1	NA	TRBD2	TRBJ2-2	CSAQPRGGSGELFF	TGCAGCGCCCAGCCGCGGGGGGGCTCCGGGGAGCTGTTTTTT
TRBV29-1	NA	NA	TRBJ2-3	CSVEDLGQKTSTDTQYF	TGCAGCGTTGAAGATCTTGGACAGAAGACTAGCACAGATACGCAGTATTTT
TRBV7-9	NA	TRBD1	TRBJ2-7	CASSSGTGGYEQYF	TGTGCCAGCAGCTCAGGGACAGGGGGGTACGAGCAGTACTTC
TRBV29-1	NA	NA	TRBJ1-5	CSVRQTSERNQPQHF	TGCAGCGTTCGTCAAACTAGTGAGAGAAATCAGCCCCAGCATTTT
TRBV5-1	NA	NA	TRBJ1-1	CASSVYLSTEAFF	TGCGCCAGCAGTGTCTATTTGAGCACTGAAGCTTTCTTT
TRBV3-1/TRBV3-2	NA	TRBD2	TRBJ2-1	CASSHVAGGYNEQFF	TGTGCCAGCAGCCATGTTGCGGGGGGTTACAATGAGCAGTTCTTC
TRBV7-8	NA	TRBD2	TRBJ2-1	CASSSGGLAGIGEQFF	TGTGCCAGCAGCTCCGGGGGACTAGCGGGGATAGGTGAGCAGTTCTTC
TRBV7-9	NA	TRBD1	TRBJ1-2	CASSARDRGGYGYTF	TGTGCCAGCAGCGCGCGGGACAGGGGAGGATATGGCTACACCTTC
TRBV10-3	NA	TRBD1	TRBJ1-2	CAITDRTNYGYTF	TGTGCCATCACGGACAGGACCAACTATGGCTACACCTTC
TRBV7-2	NA	TRBD1	TRBJ2-7	CASSLNTGGYEQYF	TGTGCCAGCAGCTTGAACACAGGGGGCTACGAGCAGTACTTC
TRBV9	NA	NA	TRBJ2-2	CASSVVPITGELFF	TGTGCCAGCAGCGTAGTTCCCATCACCGGGGAGCTGTTTTTT
TRBV13	once	NA	TRBJ1-1	CASSLGQDTEAFF	TGTGCCAGCAGCTTAGGACAGGACACTGAAGCTTTCTTT
TRBV11-2	NA	TRBD1	TRBJ1-5	CASSPGGTGGRSNQPQHF	TGTGCCAGCAGCCCCGGAGGGACAGGGGGCCGTAGCAATCAGCCCCAGCATTTT
TRBV12-3/TRBV12-4	NA	NA	TRBJ2-7	CASSRTETYEQYF	TGTGCCAGCAGCCGGACAGAAACCTACGAGCAGTACTTC
TRBV7-2	once	NA	TRBJ1-2	CASSFLGRADGGYTF	TGTGCCAGCAGCTTTTTGGGCAGGGCAGACGGTGGCTACACCTTC
TRBV12-3/TRBV12-4	NA	NA	TRBJ1-4	CASSFGEKLFF	TGTGCCAGCAGTTTCGGTGAAAAACTGTTTTTT
TRBV4-1	NA	NA	TRBJ1-6	CASSPPTGSSYNSPLHF	TGCGCCAGCAGCCCCCCTACGGGGAGCTCCTATAATTCACCCCTCCACTTT
TRBV2	few	TRBD1	TRBJ1-2	CASRRTGTGFDGYTF	TGTGCCAGCAGGCGTACCGGGACAGGGTTTGATGGCTACACCTTC
TRBV5-1	NA	NA	TRBJ1-6	CASSLEAGRSPLHF	TGCGCCAGCAGCTTGGAGGCAGGGCGTTCACCCCTCCACTTT
TRBV24-1	NA	NA	TRBJ2-6	CATSDRRYSGANVLTF	TGTGCCACCAGTGATCGGAGATACTCTGGGGCCAACGTCCTGACTTTC
TRBV10-1	NA	NA	TRBJ1-4	CASSVLMRQVPTNEKLFF	TGCGCCAGCAGTGTCCTTATGAGACAGGTACCAACTAATGAAAAACTGTTTTTT
TRBV27	NA	TRBD2	TRBJ2-5	CASRTGTSVAGAQYF	TGTGCCAGCAGAACTGGGACTAGCGTAGCCGGGGCCCAGTACTTC
TRBV30	NA	TRBD1	TRBJ1-6	CAWGQGLYLHF	TGTGCCTGGGGACAGGGCCTTTATCTCCACTTT
TRBV5-6	NA	TRBD1	TRBJ1-4	CASSNDRGLTNEKLFF	TGTGCCAGCAGCAATGACAGGGGCCTTACTAATGAAAAACTGTTTTTT
TRBV9	NA	NA	TRBJ1-4	CASSVVISDTISSNEKLFF	TGTGCCAGCAGCGTAGTGATCTCGGACACGATAAGTTCCAATGAAAAACTGTTTTTT
TRBV7-3	once	NA	TRBJ1-1	CASSLHGPGHYLNTEAFF	TGTGCCAGCAGCTTACATGGTCCGGGACACTATTTGAACACTGAAGCTTTCTTT
TRBV18	NA	TRBD2	TRBJ2-1	CASSPGLADNEQFF	TGTGCCAGCTCACCGGGGCTAGCGGACAATGAGCAGTTCTTC
TRBV19	once	NA	TRBJ2-5	CASSHSPSILETQYF	TGTGCCAGTAGCCATAGCCCCTCCATTTTGGAGACCCAGTACTTC
TRBV7-9	once	NA	TRBJ1-5	CASSSGIRDQPQHF	TGTGCCAGCAGCTCAGGGATTCGGGATCAGCCCCAGCATTTT
TRBV18	NA	NA	TRBJ1-6	CASSPGEAYNSPLHF	TGTGCCAGCTCACCCGGGGAAGCCTATAATTCACCCCTCCACTTT